Following are 9 T cell receptor beta chains from one sample sequenced in a study of cytomegalovirus exposure and HLA in healthy donors. The PCR used 60 Vbeta and 13 Jbeta primers. The assay was immunoSEQ multiplex PCR, and TCRdb's table has in-frame clones only and misses some. The sample yields some 120,000 clones, around 79% seen once. Material for sequencing was PBMCs. The receptor source for this set is a middle-aged woman in good health and CMV-seronegative.

Details on this clone: Within the sample, other DNA sequences also encode this same CDR3. V is TRBV6-6 and J is TRBJ2-3; 7 nucleotides line up with TRBD1. Germline V gene data show CDR1 as MNHNY and CDR2 as SVGAGI (reference sequence). V shed 10 bases, J shed 5 bases, and the junction held 12 bases outside the gene matches. This CDR3 has 14 amino acids. The CDR3 loop is CATRLPGGEDTQYF. The CDR3, as DNA: TGTGCCACCCGACTCCCAGGGGGAGAAGATACGCAGTATTTT.

This clone was recorded once. V and J are TRBV4-3 and TRBJ1-6; a weak D match, TRBD1 (5 bases). Trimming cost V 0 bases and J 5 bases, with 11 bases left between them. From germline, CDR1 is LGHNA and CDR2 YSLEER. The CDR3 consists of 16 residues. In nucleotides, the CDR3 is TGCGCCAGCAGCCAAGAGCAGGACAAAGATAATTCACCCCTCCACTTT. This gives the protein CASSQEQDKDNSPLHF.

The chain couples TRBV7-3 to TRBJ2-1; 9 bases map to TRBD2. Losses at the gene ends were 2 bases for V and 5 bases for J; bases not matched to a gene: 13. This CDR3 spans 18 amino acids. Germline CDR1 is SGHTA and CDR2 is FQGTGA. The CDR3, as DNA: TGTGCCAGCAGCTTAGCGGGAGGGCCCTCATCTTTTCACAATGAGCAGTTCTTC. Protein product: CASSLAGGPSSFHNEQFF.

The CDR3 DNA reads TGCGCCAGCAGTGCGACAGGGGAGAGGACTGAAGCTTTCTTT. Its protein product is CASSATGERTEAFF. The gene calls are TRBV10-1 and TRBJ1-1; 8 nucleotides align to TRBD1. Germline assignment: CDR1 WNHNN and CDR2 SYGVQD (reference sequence). V gave up 4 bases and J gave up 5 bases; unmatched junction bases: 6. CDR3 length equals 14 residues.

V gene TRBV27 combines with J gene TRBJ2-2; 12 nucleotides line up with TRBD2. Germline CDR1 is MNHEY and CDR2 is SMNVEV (reference sequence). This CDR3 is 16 amino acids long. V lost 10 bases to trimming and J lost 5 bases; unmatched junction nucleotides: 11. Written as DNA, the CDR3 is TGTGCCACCGGGACTAGCGGGTCGTACCGGACCGGGGAGCTGTTTTTT. Residues: CATGTSGSYRTGELFF.

V usage is TRBV28 and J usage is TRBJ2-3; 7 bases agree with TRBD2. The CDR3 consists of 15 residues. V was clipped by 5 bases and J by 2 bases; unmatched bases: 7. Germline loops: CDR1 MDHEN, CDR2 SYDVKM. CDR3 sequence: CASSLGDYNTDTQYF. The CDR3 DNA reads TGTGCCAGCAGTCTAGGGGACTACAACACAGATACGCAGTATTTT.

V and J are TRBV19 and TRBJ2-6, with TRBD1 matching 8 bases. The CDR3 extends over 17 amino acids. J lost 4 bases, V lost 4 bases, and 9 bases had no gene match. CDR1 and CDR2 from the germline V gene are LNHDA and SQIVND (reference sequence). The CDR3 nucleotides are TGTGCCAGTAGTAATTTCTCCAGGGGGCCAGGGGCCAACGTCCTGACTTTC. This sequence encodes CASSNFSRGPGANVLTF.

This clone came up a few times. This chain links TRBV7-9 with TRBJ1-3; TRBD1 agrees at 7 bases. The CDR3 consists of 14 residues. The ends lost 2 bases at V and 2 bases at J; junction bases unmatched: 0. From germline, CDR1 is SEHNR and CDR2 FQNEAQ (reference sequence). The CDR3: CASSLTGAGNTIYF. CDR3 in DNA: TGTGCCAGCAGCTTAACAGGGGCTGGAAACACCATATATTTT.

As regards this clone: Compared with germline, one end of the junction differs, possibly owing to a read error. This chain uses TRBV7-7 with TRBJ2-5; 10 positions agree with TRBD1. CDR3 size: 14 residues. Germline loops: CDR1 SSHAT, CDR2 FNYEAQ (reference sequence). The CDR3 DNA follows: TGTGCTAGCAGCCTGGGGACAGGGGAAGAGACCCAGTACTTC. The encoded protein is CASSLGTGEETQYF.